Listed below are T cell receptor beta chains from one sample, sequenced in a study of T cell changes during pregnancy in multiple sclerosis. This table comes from immunoSEQ multiplex PCR, and its TCRdb copy is limited to in-frame clones, with some not included. Of tens of thousands of clones in the sample, around 93% were seen once. The source was peripheral blood, collected in the first trimester of pregnancy. Receptors were obtained from a female donor in good health, enrolled as a control in a pregnancy study. Both conserved end residues are part of each CDR3. Each record gives: V gene, clone size, J gene, D gene, CDR3 DNA, CDR3 protein. D genes are given only for firm matches. Expanded clones are given a class, and other clones once, few, many or no size at all.

TRBV4-3,-,TRBJ2-5,TRBD2,TGCGCCAGCAGCCAACGCGGGGGGACTCAAGAGACCCAGTACTTC,CASSQRGGTQETQYF
TRBV5-4,-,TRBJ2-7,-,TGTGCCAGCAGCCCGCGAGGGGGATCCTACGAGCAGTACTTC,CASSPRGGSYEQYF
TRBV5-1,-,TRBJ2-7,TRBD2,TGCGCCAGCAGCTCCCTTAGCGGGGCTACCTACGAGCAGTACTTC,CASSSLSGATYEQYF
TRBV20-1,-,TRBJ1-3,-,TGCAGCCCAACAGCTGGAAACACCATATATTTT,CSPTAGNTIYF
TRBV6-5,-,TRBJ1-5,-,TGTGCCAGCAGTTACGGTAGGGGGTCGGGACAGCCCCAGCATTTT,CASSYGRGSGQPQHF
TRBV2,-,TRBJ1-5,-,TGTGCCAGCAGCGACAATAGCAATCAGCCCCAGCATTTT,CASSDNSNQPQHF
TRBV27,-,TRBJ2-3,-,TGTGCCAGCAGTCCGGGGGGCGGACCCTCTAGCACAGATACGCAGTATTTT,CASSPGGGPSSTDTQYF
TRBV19,-,TRBJ1-4,-,TGTGCCAGTAGTATACTACTGAGGCAGGGTGGTGAAAAACTGTTTTTT,CASSILLRQGGEKLFF
TRBV7-2,once,TRBJ2-2,TRBD2,TGTGCCAGCAGCGCAGCGGGGGGGAGATTCGGGGAGCTGTTTTTT,CASSAAGGRFGELFF
TRBV6-5,-,TRBJ2-6,-,TGTGCCAGCACCCAATCTGGGGCCAACGTCCTGACTTTC,CASTQSGANVLTF
TRBV5-5,-,TRBJ1-6,TRBD1,TGTGCCAGCAGCCGGGGGACAGAAAATTCACCCCTCCACTTT,CASSRGTENSPLHF
TRBV7-3,-,TRBJ1-2,TRBD1,TGTGCCAGCAGCTACAGGGGAGGTGGCTACACCTTC,CASSYRGGGYTF
TRBV28,-,TRBJ1-5,TRBD1,TGTGCCAGCAGTCTTTCACCGGGACAGGGGGCCATGTATCAGCCCCAGCATTTT,CASSLSPGQGAMYQPQHF
TRBV7-9,-,TRBJ1-2,-,TGTGCCAGCAGCTTAGCGACAGACCGTTATGGCTACACCTTC,CASSLATDRYGYTF
TRBV7-8,-,TRBJ1-2,-,TGTGCCAGCAGCTTAGTGTCCGGGACTAACTATGGCTACACCTTC,CASSLVSGTNYGYTF
TRBV28,-,TRBJ2-7,-,TGTGCCAGCAGTTTATTGATCGAGTACGAGCAGTACTTC,CASSLLIEYEQYF
TRBV4-3,-,TRBJ2-7,-,TGCGCCAGCAGCCAAGGGGAGGGGGACCTCTACGAGCAGTACTTC,CASSQGEGDLYEQYF
TRBV7-2,-,TRBJ2-1,TRBD1,TGTGCCAGCAGCACCCGACAGGGGGCCCAAGGTGAGCAGTTCTTC,CASSTRQGAQGEQFF
TRBV7-2,-,TRBJ1-2,TRBD1,TGTGCCAGCAGCTTAACCCCGGGACAGGCCGACTATGGCTACACCTTC,CASSLTPGQADYGYTF
TRBV2,-,TRBJ2-1,-,TGTGCCAGCAGCCCATACAATGAGCAGTTCTTC,CASSPYNEQFF
TRBV5-1,-,TRBJ2-5,-,TGCGCCAGCAGCTTCGGGTTAGCAGCGGGCCAAGAGACCCAGTACTTC,CASSFGLAAGQETQYF
TRBV6-5,-,TRBJ1-1,TRBD1,TGTGCCAGCAGTTACCAGGGACAGGGGAACACTGAAGCTTTCTTT,CASSYQGQGNTEAFF
TRBV15,-,TRBJ2-7,-,TGTGCCACCAGCAGAGATCCGGACTACTCCTACGAGCAGTACTTC,CATSRDPDYSYEQYF
TRBV28,-,TRBJ2-7,TRBD1,TGTGCCAGCAGTTTAGAGTACCTAATACAGGGGGACCCCTACGAGCAGTACTTC,CASSLEYLIQGDPYEQYF
TRBV6-5,-,TRBJ1-5,-,TGTGCCAGCAATACAGACAATCAGCCCCAGCATTTT,CASNTDNQPQHF
TRBV29-1,-,TRBJ1-1,-,TGCAGCGTTTGGACAGTTTTTCGGGCTTTCTTT,CSVWTVFRAFF
TRBV29-1,-,TRBJ2-7,-,TGCAGCGTTGGTCGCGCCTTTAACTCCTACGAGCAGTACTTC,CSVGRAFNSYEQYF
TRBV30,-,TRBJ1-5,-,TGTGCCTGGAGTCGGGGAGGAGGCAATCAGCCCCAGCATTTT,CAWSRGGGNQPQHF
TRBV30,-,TRBJ2-7,TRBD1,TGTGCCCGCCGCACCGGGACAGCCCTCCACGAGCAGTACTTC,CARRTGTALHEQYF
TRBV19,-,TRBJ2-1,TRBD2,TGTGCCAGTAGTCCCCGATCGGGGGGAAATGAGCAGTTCTTC,CASSPRSGGNEQFF